This is a list of T cell receptor beta chains from one sample in a study of T cells in Graves' hyperthyroidism and ophthalmopathy. TCRdb itself ran the multiplex PCR reads through MiXCR, one entry per CDR3 protein. In the table there are 150,000 or so distinct CDR3 sequences, 22% of which are singletons. Sequenced sample: blood. Source of these receptors: a woman between 45 and 65 years old with Graves' hyperthyroidism that later progressed to Graves' ophthalmopathy. Each CDR3 is given with its conserved first and last residue. The order of the fields is CDR3 protein, D gene, V gene, clone size, J gene. A D gene is named only where the DNA matches it firmly. Only some rows state a clone size, as once, few, many or a class for expanded clones.

CDR3aa: CASSIPGGRAYNEQFF
d_gene: TRBD2
v_gene: TRBV19
abundance: many
j_gene: TRBJ2-1

CDR3aa: CASTSGGANTGELFF
d_gene: .
v_gene: TRBV7-9
abundance: few
j_gene: TRBJ2-2

CDR3aa: CASSQRGKLFF
d_gene: .
v_gene: TRBV6-1
abundance: .
j_gene: TRBJ1-4

CDR3aa: CASSSRRLSSGRATEQFF
d_gene: TRBD2
v_gene: TRBV28
abundance: many
j_gene: TRBJ2-1

CDR3aa: CASSLFQGSSYNEQFF
d_gene: .
v_gene: TRBV28
abundance: .
j_gene: TRBJ2-1

CDR3aa: CASSLFGAGGEYKPEQFF
d_gene: TRBD2
v_gene: TRBV7-2
abundance: .
j_gene: TRBJ2-1

CDR3aa: CASSAGRLAGLRGANVLTF
d_gene: TRBD2
v_gene: TRBV10-1
abundance: .
j_gene: TRBJ2-6

CDR3aa: CSGTNTGELFF
d_gene: .
v_gene: TRBV29-1
abundance: few
j_gene: TRBJ2-2

CDR3aa: CASSQDWEQASGYTF
d_gene: .
v_gene: TRBV4-1
abundance: .
j_gene: TRBJ1-2

CDR3aa: CASSRYGQGPNTEAFF
d_gene: TRBD1
v_gene: TRBV6-1
abundance: .
j_gene: TRBJ1-1

CDR3aa: CASSQALGSTGADTQYF
d_gene: .
v_gene: TRBV18
abundance: few
j_gene: TRBJ2-3

CDR3aa: CASSLTTGGTEAFF
d_gene: TRBD1
v_gene: TRBV28
abundance: many
j_gene: TRBJ1-1

CDR3aa: CATSARMGKLFF
d_gene: .
v_gene: TRBV15
abundance: .
j_gene: TRBJ1-4

CDR3aa: CAISAEETQYF
d_gene: .
v_gene: TRBV10-3
abundance: once
j_gene: TRBJ2-5

CDR3aa: CASSRGQGFNNEQFF
d_gene: TRBD1
v_gene: TRBV6-1
abundance: .
j_gene: TRBJ2-1

CDR3aa: CASSGGVGATEAFF
d_gene: .
v_gene: TRBV12-3/TRBV12-4
abundance: few
j_gene: TRBJ1-1

CDR3aa: CASSSADPNYGYTF
d_gene: .
v_gene: TRBV5-1
abundance: many
j_gene: TRBJ1-2

CDR3aa: CASRMTSTSTDTQYF
d_gene: TRBD2
v_gene: TRBV7-3
abundance: many
j_gene: TRBJ2-3

CDR3aa: CASRSRVAGGPGEQYF
d_gene: TRBD2
v_gene: TRBV7-8
abundance: .
j_gene: TRBJ2-7

CDR3aa: CASSFEGHTGELFF
d_gene: .
v_gene: TRBV7-9
abundance: many
j_gene: TRBJ2-2

CDR3aa: CASSSPPPRQETQYF
d_gene: .
v_gene: TRBV6-2/TRBV6-3
abundance: many
j_gene: TRBJ2-5

CDR3aa: CASSTGLAAYNEQFF
d_gene: TRBD2
v_gene: TRBV18
abundance: many
j_gene: TRBJ2-1

CDR3aa: CATPTGSASGANVLTF
d_gene: TRBD1
v_gene: TRBV24-1
abundance: few
j_gene: TRBJ2-6

CDR3aa: CASSIRTARDGYTF
d_gene: .
v_gene: TRBV19
abundance: .
j_gene: TRBJ1-2

CDR3aa: CASSQNGAGGKNNEQFF
d_gene: TRBD2
v_gene: TRBV3-1
abundance: .
j_gene: TRBJ2-1

CDR3aa: CASSQVRLAGNTGELFF
d_gene: TRBD2
v_gene: TRBV4-1
abundance: .
j_gene: TRBJ2-2

CDR3aa: CASRDHLSSTEQYF
d_gene: .
v_gene: TRBV6-1
abundance: .
j_gene: TRBJ2-7

CDR3aa: CASRPGSGVFTDTQYF
d_gene: .
v_gene: TRBV5-5
abundance: many
j_gene: TRBJ2-3

CDR3aa: CANRVGNGYTF
d_gene: .
v_gene: TRBV2
abundance: many
j_gene: TRBJ1-2

CDR3aa: CASSEAQGSSVTKNIQYF
d_gene: TRBD1
v_gene: TRBV10-1
abundance: many
j_gene: TRBJ2-4

CDR3aa: CASSEDRYSNQPQHF
d_gene: .
v_gene: TRBV6-1
abundance: .
j_gene: TRBJ1-5

CDR3aa: CASSQTGTGSTGELFF
d_gene: TRBD1
v_gene: TRBV3-1
abundance: many
j_gene: TRBJ2-2

CDR3aa: CASSYASGRFSSYNEQFF
d_gene: TRBD2
v_gene: TRBV6-5
abundance: many
j_gene: TRBJ2-1

CDR3aa: CASSANPLLGSPLHF
d_gene: .
v_gene: TRBV7-3
abundance: .
j_gene: TRBJ1-6

CDR3aa: CASTAGRGGTEAFF
d_gene: .
v_gene: TRBV19
abundance: few
j_gene: TRBJ1-1

CDR3aa: CASSLEQGYEQYF
d_gene: .
v_gene: TRBV11-2
abundance: .
j_gene: TRBJ2-7

CDR3aa: CATRDSNSYEQYF
d_gene: TRBD1
v_gene: TRBV28
abundance: many
j_gene: TRBJ2-7

CDR3aa: CSVAITDTQYF
d_gene: .
v_gene: TRBV29-1
abundance: many
j_gene: TRBJ2-3

CDR3aa: CASSATGRGSNQPQHF
d_gene: .
v_gene: TRBV28
abundance: many
j_gene: TRBJ1-5

CDR3aa: CASSQVTGGLNNSPLHF
d_gene: .
v_gene: TRBV4-2
abundance: .
j_gene: TRBJ1-6

CDR3aa: CSARDVAKNIQYF
d_gene: .
v_gene: TRBV20-1
abundance: few
j_gene: TRBJ2-4

CDR3aa: CASSEGVYYNSPLHF
d_gene: .
v_gene: TRBV2
abundance: many
j_gene: TRBJ1-6

CDR3aa: CASSSVGSDTQYF
d_gene: .
v_gene: TRBV7-3
abundance: many
j_gene: TRBJ2-3

CDR3aa: CSAKTGYTEAFF
d_gene: .
v_gene: TRBV20-1
abundance: many
j_gene: TRBJ1-1

CDR3aa: CASSPTSGRTYEQYF
d_gene: TRBD2
v_gene: TRBV12-3/TRBV12-4
abundance: many
j_gene: TRBJ2-7

CDR3aa: CASSLVLGANTEAFF
d_gene: .
v_gene: TRBV5-1
abundance: many
j_gene: TRBJ1-1

CDR3aa: CASVTLNQPQHF
d_gene: .
v_gene: TRBV28
abundance: many
j_gene: TRBJ1-5

CDR3aa: CASSLNLVGAQYF
d_gene: .
v_gene: TRBV7-2
abundance: many
j_gene: TRBJ2-5

CDR3aa: CASSLPTALDMSGANVLTF
d_gene: .
v_gene: TRBV7-9
abundance: few
j_gene: TRBJ2-6

CDR3aa: CASSLGYNYEQYF
d_gene: .
v_gene: TRBV7-8
abundance: .
j_gene: TRBJ2-7

CDR3aa: CASSAPGQGALEQYF
d_gene: TRBD1
v_gene: TRBV5-4
abundance: few
j_gene: TRBJ2-7

CDR3aa: CASAGQGPNYGYTF
d_gene: TRBD1
v_gene: TRBV28
abundance: .
j_gene: TRBJ1-2

CDR3aa: CSASHWGGSLYNEQFF
d_gene: .
v_gene: TRBV20-1
abundance: many
j_gene: TRBJ2-1

CDR3aa: CASSVTGGMYGYTF
d_gene: TRBD1
v_gene: TRBV9
abundance: many
j_gene: TRBJ1-2

CDR3aa: CAWTSGTGEAFF
d_gene: TRBD1
v_gene: TRBV30
abundance: many
j_gene: TRBJ1-1